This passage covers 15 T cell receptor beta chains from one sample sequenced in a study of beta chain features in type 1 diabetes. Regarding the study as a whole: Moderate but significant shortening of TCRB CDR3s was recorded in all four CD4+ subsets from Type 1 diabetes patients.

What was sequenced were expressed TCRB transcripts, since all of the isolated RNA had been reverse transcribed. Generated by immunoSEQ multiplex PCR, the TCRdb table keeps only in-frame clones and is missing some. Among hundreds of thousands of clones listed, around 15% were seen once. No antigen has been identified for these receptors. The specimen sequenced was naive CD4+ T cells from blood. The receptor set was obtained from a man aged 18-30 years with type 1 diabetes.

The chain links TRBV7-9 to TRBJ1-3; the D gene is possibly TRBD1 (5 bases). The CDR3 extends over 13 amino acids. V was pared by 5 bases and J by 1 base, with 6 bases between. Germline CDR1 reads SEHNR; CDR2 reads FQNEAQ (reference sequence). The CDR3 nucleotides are TGTGCCAGCAGCAACAGGTCTGGAAACACCATATATTTT. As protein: CASSNRSGNTIYF.

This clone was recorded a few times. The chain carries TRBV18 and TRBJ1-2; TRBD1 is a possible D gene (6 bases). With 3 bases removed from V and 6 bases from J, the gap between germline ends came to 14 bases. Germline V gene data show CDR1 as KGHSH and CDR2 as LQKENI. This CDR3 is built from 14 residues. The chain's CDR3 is CASSPGQTGDGYTF. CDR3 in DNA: TGTGCCAGCTCACCTGGACAGACTGGAGATGGCTACACCTTC.

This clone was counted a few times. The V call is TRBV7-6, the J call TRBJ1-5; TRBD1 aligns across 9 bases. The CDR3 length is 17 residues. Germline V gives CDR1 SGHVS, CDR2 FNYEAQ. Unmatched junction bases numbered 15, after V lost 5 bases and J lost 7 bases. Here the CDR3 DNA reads TGTGCCAGCAGCCCCCGGGCCCCACAGGGGGCAGGCCAGCCCCAGCATTTT. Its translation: CASSPRAPQGAGQPQHF. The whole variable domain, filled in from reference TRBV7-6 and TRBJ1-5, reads GAGVSQSPRYKVTKRGQDVALRCDPISGHVSLYWYRQALGQGPEFLTYFNYEAQQDKSGLPNDRFSAERPEGSISTLTIQRTEQRDSAMYRCASSPRAPQGAGQPQHFGDGTRLSIL.

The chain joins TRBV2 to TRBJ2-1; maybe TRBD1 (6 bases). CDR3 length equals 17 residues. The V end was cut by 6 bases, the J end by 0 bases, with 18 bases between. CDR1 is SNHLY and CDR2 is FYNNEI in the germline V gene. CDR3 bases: TGTGCCAGCAGCGGACTCCTACAGGGCAGCTCCTACAATGAGCAGTTCTTC. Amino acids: CASSGLLQGSSYNEQFF. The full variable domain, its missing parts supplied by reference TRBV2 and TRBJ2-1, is EPEVTQTPSHQVTQMGQEVILRCVPISNHLYFYWYRQILGQKVEFLVSFYNNEISEKSEIFDDQFSVERPDGSNFTLKIRSTKLEDSAMYFCASSGLLQGSSYNEQFFGPGTRLTVL.

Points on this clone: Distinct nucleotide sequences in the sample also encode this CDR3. In DNA form, the CDR3 reads TGTGCCATCAGTGAGAGTGGTGACGAGCAGTACTTC. Its protein product is CAISESGDEQYF. The chain is built from TRBV10-3 and TRBJ2-7; D not certain. This CDR3 is built from 12 residues. Trimming took 2 bases from V and 5 from J, leaving 7 bases between them. Per germline, CDR1 ENHRY and CDR2 SYGVKD.

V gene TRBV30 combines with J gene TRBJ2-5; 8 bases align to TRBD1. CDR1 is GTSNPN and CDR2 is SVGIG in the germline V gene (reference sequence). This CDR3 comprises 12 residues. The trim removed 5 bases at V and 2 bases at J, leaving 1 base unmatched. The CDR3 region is CAWGQGQETQYF. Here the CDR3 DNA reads TGTGCCTGGGGACAGGGTCAAGAGACCCAGTACTTC. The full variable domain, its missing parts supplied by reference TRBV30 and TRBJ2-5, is SQTIHQWPATLVQPVGSPLSLECTVEGTSNPNLYWYRQAAGRGLQLLFYSVGIGQISSEVPQNLSASRPQDRQFILSSKKLLLSDSGFYLCAWGQGQETQYFGPGTRLLVL.

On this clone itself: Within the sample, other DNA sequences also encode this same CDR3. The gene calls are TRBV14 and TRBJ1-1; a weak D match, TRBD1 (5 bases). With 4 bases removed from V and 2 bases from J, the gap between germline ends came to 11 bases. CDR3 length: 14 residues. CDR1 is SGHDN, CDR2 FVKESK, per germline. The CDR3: CASSPGTVNTEAFF. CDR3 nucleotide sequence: TGTGCCAGCAGCCCCGGGACGGTCAACACTGAAGCTTTCTTT.

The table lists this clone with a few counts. DNA for the CDR3: TGTGCCAGCAGTTTCGGGGGGGTGAGGGCAGATACGCAGTATTTT. As protein: CASSFGGVRADTQYF. The gene calls are TRBV6-5 and TRBJ2-3, with 8 bases lining up with TRBD2. The CDR3 extends over 15 amino acids. Per the germline V gene, CDR1 is MNHEY and CDR2 is SVGAGI. J gave up 4 bases and V 4 bases, and 7 bases lay outside the gene matches.

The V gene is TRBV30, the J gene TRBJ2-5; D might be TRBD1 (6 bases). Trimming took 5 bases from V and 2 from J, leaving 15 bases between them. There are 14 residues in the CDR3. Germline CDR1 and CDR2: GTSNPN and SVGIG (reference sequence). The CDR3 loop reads CAWDKIGQQETQYF. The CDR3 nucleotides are TGTGCCTGGGACAAGATTGGACAGCAAGAGACCCAGTACTTC.

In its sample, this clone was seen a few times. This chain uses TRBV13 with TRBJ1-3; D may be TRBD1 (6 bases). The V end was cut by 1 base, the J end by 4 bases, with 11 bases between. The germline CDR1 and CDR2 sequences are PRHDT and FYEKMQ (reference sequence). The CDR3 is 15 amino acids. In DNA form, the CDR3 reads TGTGCCAGCAGCTTAGACGCAGGGGCCGGAAACACCATATATTTT. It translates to CASSLDAGAGNTIYF.

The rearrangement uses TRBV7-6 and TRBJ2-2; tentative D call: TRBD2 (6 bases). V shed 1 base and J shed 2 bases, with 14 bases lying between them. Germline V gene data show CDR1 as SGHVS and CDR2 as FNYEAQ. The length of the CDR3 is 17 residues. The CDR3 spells CASSLEIIGGNTGELFF. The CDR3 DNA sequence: TGTGCCAGCAGCTTAGAAATTATCGGGGGAAACACCGGGGAGCTGTTTTTT.

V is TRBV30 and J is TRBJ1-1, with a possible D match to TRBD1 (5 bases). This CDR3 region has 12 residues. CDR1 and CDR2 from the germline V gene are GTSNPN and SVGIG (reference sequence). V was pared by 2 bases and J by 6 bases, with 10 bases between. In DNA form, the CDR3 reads TGTGCCTGGAGTATTGGGGGACCTGAAGCTTTCTTT. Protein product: CAWSIGGPEAFF.

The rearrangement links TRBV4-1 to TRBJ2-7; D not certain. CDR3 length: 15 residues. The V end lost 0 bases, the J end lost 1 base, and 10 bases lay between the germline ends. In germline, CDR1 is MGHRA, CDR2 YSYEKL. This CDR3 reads CASSQEGPTSYEQYF. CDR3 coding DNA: TGCGCCAGCAGCCAAGAGGGTCCGACGTCCTACGAGCAGTACTTC.

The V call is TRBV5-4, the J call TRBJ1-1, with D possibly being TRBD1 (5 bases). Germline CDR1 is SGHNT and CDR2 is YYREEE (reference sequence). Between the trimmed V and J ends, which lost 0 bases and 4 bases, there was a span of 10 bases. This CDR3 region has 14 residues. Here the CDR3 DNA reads TGTGCCAGCAGCTTGGCTGGGGCTGGCACTGAAGCTTTCTTT. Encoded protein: CASSLAGAGTEAFF.

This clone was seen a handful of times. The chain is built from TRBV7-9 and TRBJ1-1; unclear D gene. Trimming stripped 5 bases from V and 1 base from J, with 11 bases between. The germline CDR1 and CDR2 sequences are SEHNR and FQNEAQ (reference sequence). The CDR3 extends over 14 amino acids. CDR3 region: CASSPGPGNTEAFF. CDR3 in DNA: TGTGCCAGCAGCCCTGGACCCGGGAACACTGAAGCTTTCTTT.